A selection of T cell receptor beta chains follows, all from one sample in a study of spatial heterogeneity in lung cancer. TCRdb reprocessed the 5' RACE reads via MiXCR and lists one record per CDR3 protein. The table lists tens of thousands of distinct CDR3 sequences, approximately 15% of them singletons. The specimen comprised PBMCs, sampled at surgery. Receptor source: a male donor with early-stage non-small cell lung cancer. CDR3s include the opening cysteine and the closing phenylalanine or tryptophan. Fields, in order: clone size, D gene, J gene, V gene, CDR3 DNA, CDR3 protein. A D gene is named only where the DNA matches it firmly. Size tells how often a clone was seen (once, few, many) or the class of an expanded clone, and some rows leave it out.

>.|.|TRBJ1-1|TRBV4-1
TGCGCCAGCAGCCAGGCGGAGGGTCGAGAAGAAGCTTTCTTT
CASSQAEGREEAFF
>.|.|TRBJ2-7|TRBV7-8
TGTGCCAGCAGCCTAGGCAGGGGGGATTCCTACGAGCAGTACTTC
CASSLGRGDSYEQYF
>many|TRBD1|TRBJ2-4|TRBV5-1
TGCGCCAGCAGCACGTCGACAGGGCCCGAGGACATTCAGTACTTC
CASSTSTGPEDIQYF
>many|.|TRBJ1-3|TRBV4-3
TGCGCCAGCTCCCCCATGCTTGGAAACACCATATATTTT
CASSPMLGNTIYF
>.|.|TRBJ1-5|TRBV30
TGTGCCTGGAGTATACAGGGTAGCAATCAGCCCCAGCATTTT
CAWSIQGSNQPQHF
>.|.|TRBJ1-1|TRBV5-1
TGCGCCAGCAGCCCCCTAGGTGGTTCGAACACTGAAGCTTTCTTT
CASSPLGGSNTEAFF
>.|TRBD1|TRBJ2-1|TRBV19
TGTGCCAGTAGGGTGACAGGGGGCCTCTATAGTGAGCAGTTCTTC
CASRVTGGLYSEQFF
>few|TRBD2|TRBJ2-1|TRBV14
TGTGCCAGCAGCCAAGTCAGAGGGGACTATAGCGAGCAGTTCTTC
CASSQVRGDYSEQFF
>few|.|TRBJ2-2|TRBV29-1
TGCAGCGTTGAAGTGGTCGGGAACACCGGGGAGCTGTTTTTT
CSVEVVGNTGELFF
>few|TRBD2|TRBJ2-7|TRBV18
TGTGCCAGCTCACCAACGGCTAGCGGGAGACACGAGCAGTACTTC
CASSPTASGRHEQYF
>many|.|TRBJ2-7|TRBV7-6
TGTGCCAGCAGCCCATCTTCCCTCATCGGGGACCCCTACGAGCAGTACTTC
CASSPSSLIGDPYEQYF
>few|.|TRBJ2-5|TRBV5-6
TGTGCCAGCAGAATGGACCAGACGAGGGGAGAGACCCAGTACTTC
CASRMDQTRGETQYF
>.|TRBD2|TRBJ2-5|TRBV9
TGTGCCAGCAGCGCCGAACCGGGACTAGCAGCCCAGTACTTC
CASSAEPGLAAQYF
>few|.|TRBJ1-5|TRBV20-1
TGCAGTGCTAGAGACCCTCTCCCTTATAGCAATCAGCCCCAGCATTTT
CSARDPLPYSNQPQHF
>.|TRBD1|TRBJ2-7|TRBV5-5
TGTGCCAGCAGCTTTAGGACAGGGGACTCCTACGAGCAGTACTTC
CASSFRTGDSYEQYF
>.|.|TRBJ1-5|TRBV20-1
TGCAGTGCTAGAGATCGGGAGCATCAGCCCCAGCATTTT
CSARDREHQPQHF
>few|TRBD2|TRBJ2-7|TRBV7-9
TGTGCCAGCAGCCCCCGCGGGGGCTACGAGCAGTACTTC
CASSPRGGYEQYF
>many|.|TRBJ1-5|TRBV18
TGTGCCAGCTCACCGGAGGGAGGTCAGCCCCAGCATTTT
CASSPEGGQPQHF
>.|TRBD1|TRBJ2-5|TRBV29-1
TGCAGCGTTGCTGTCTACGCAGGGGGTTCCCAAGAGACCCAGTACTTC
CSVAVYAGGSQETQYF
>many|.|TRBJ1-5|TRBV7-9
TGTGCCAGCAGCTTAAGGGGTAGCAATCAGCCCCAGCATTTT
CASSLRGSNQPQHF
>many|.|TRBJ1-5|TRBV24-1
TGTGCCACCAGTCGTCCGGGGACCAATCAGCCCCAGCATTTT
CATSRPGTNQPQHF
>.|.|TRBJ1-1|TRBV6-2/TRBV6-3
TGTGCCAGCAGTTACAGGAGGACAGTGAACACTGAAGCTTTCTTT
CASSYRRTVNTEAFF
>many|.|TRBJ1-1|TRBV5-5
TGTGCCAGCACCCTGGGGGGGGCAGAGACTGAAGCTTTCTTT
CASTLGGAETEAFF
>.|.|TRBJ1-1|TRBV20-1
TGCAGTGCTAGCTCGGACAGTTACACTGAAGCTTTCTTT
CSASSDSYTEAFF
>many|.|TRBJ1-5|TRBV28
TGTGCCAGCAACCAACCCGCCCGCTATCAGCCCCAGCATTTT
CASNQPARYQPQHF
>.|.|TRBJ2-4|TRBV12-3/TRBV12-4
TGTGCCAGCAGTTTCTCGGGCAGAGTGGACTTC
CASSFSGRVDF
>many|TRBD1|TRBJ2-5|TRBV2
TGTGCCAGCAGTGCTGGACAGGGAGAGACCCAGTACTTC
CASSAGQGETQYF
>.|.|TRBJ1-4|TRBV20-1
TGCAGTGCTTGGGAAGTCGGGAGAAGGGGTGAAAAACTGTTTTTT
CSAWEVGRRGEKLFF
>few|TRBD1|TRBJ1-1|TRBV4-1
TGCGCCAGCAGCCTTAGGACAGGGATGTCCGGAGGCACTGAAGCTTTCTTT
CASSLRTGMSGGTEAFF
>.|TRBD2|TRBJ2-1|TRBV10-3
TGTGCCATCAGTGAGCGGGGGGGCCGGGATGAGCAGTTCTTC
CAISERGGRDEQFF
>many|.|TRBJ2-6|TRBV5-1
TGCGCCAGCAGCTTCACAGGGTCTGGGGCCAACGTCCTGACTTTC
CASSFTGSGANVLTF
>few|.|TRBJ2-3|TRBV5-4
TGTGCCAGCAGACTTCCCAGTGGAGATACGCAGTATTTT
CASRLPSGDTQYF
>.|.|TRBJ1-5|TRBV9
TGTGCCAGGTCCCAGACCGGCGGCCATCAGCCCCAGCATTTT
CARSQTGGHQPQHF
>few|.|TRBJ2-2|TRBV5-1
TGCGCCAGCAGCTTGCCCCAGGGGCCCGACGCCGGGGAGCTGTTTTTT
CASSLPQGPDAGELFF
>.|.|TRBJ1-5|TRBV20-1
TGCAGTGCTAGGCCCGGGGTTACCAATCAGCCCCAGCATTTT
CSARPGVTNQPQHF
>.|TRBD2|TRBJ2-7|TRBV6-5
TGTGCCAGCACCGCCTATTCCGGGACTAACGCTCCCTACGAGCAGTACTTC
CASTAYSGTNAPYEQYF
>few|.|TRBJ1-2|TRBV27
TGTGCCAGCAGTTTATCGTTCACAAAAGTCCTCAACTATGGCTACACCTTC
CASSLSFTKVLNYGYTF
>.|.|TRBJ2-7|TRBV27
TGTGCCAGCAAGCTAAGGTGGGAGAGCTCCTACGAGCAGTACTTC
CASKLRWESSYEQYF
>many|.|TRBJ2-7|TRBV9
TGTGCCAGCAGCGTAGACGGCTTGAGCTCCTACGAGCAGTACTTC
CASSVDGLSSYEQYF
>.|.|TRBJ2-5|TRBV18
TGTGCCAGCTCCCCTCCCGAGACCCAGTACTTC
CASSPPETQYF
>.|TRBD1|TRBJ1-5|TRBV29-1
TGCAGCGTTCGACAGGGAGGTGGGAATCAGCCCCAGCATTTT
CSVRQGGGNQPQHF
>many|TRBD1|TRBJ1-4|TRBV7-8
TGTGCCAGCAGCTTAGTCGACAGGGGGGCGGCAACTAATGAAAAACTGTTTTTT
CASSLVDRGAATNEKLFF
>.|.|TRBJ2-7|TRBV12-3/TRBV12-4
TGTGCCAGCAGGGGGAATTCCTACGAGCAGTACTTC
CASRGNSYEQYF
>.|.|TRBJ1-5|TRBV15
TGTGCCACCAGCAGAGATTTGGACGGCAATAGCAATCAGCCCCAGCATTTT
CATSRDLDGNSNQPQHF
>.|.|TRBJ2-7|TRBV5-1
TGCGCCAGCAGCTTGGGAGTATACGAGCAGTACTTC
CASSLGVYEQYF
>few|.|TRBJ2-1|TRBV7-8
TGTGCCAGCAGCTTATACAGCCCCCCATCCTACAATGAGCAGTTCTTC
CASSLYSPPSYNEQFF
>once|.|TRBJ2-7|TRBV27
TGTGCCAGCAGTTTTAAGTTCCCGGACGGATCCTACGAGCAGTACTTC
CASSFKFPDGSYEQYF
>many|TRBD1|TRBJ1-2|TRBV20-1
TGCAGTGCCCCACAATCACAGGGGATTCGCTACACCTTC
CSAPQSQGIRYTF
>few|TRBD1|TRBJ2-7|TRBV28
TGTGCCAGCAGTTCATCAGGGGGCGGTTACTCCTACGAGCAGTACTTC
CASSSSGGGYSYEQYF
>few|TRBD1|TRBJ1-2|TRBV9
TGTGCCAGCAGCGTTGAGACAGGGAGTGGCTACACCTTC
CASSVETGSGYTF
>few|TRBD2|TRBJ2-3|TRBV4-3
TGCGCCAGCAGCCAAAACCTAGCGGGAGGTCTGGCAGATACGCAGTATTTT
CASSQNLAGGLADTQYF
>.|.|TRBJ1-2|TRBV27
TGTGCCAGCAGTTTATTCGCAGGACTAAACTATGGCTACACCTTC
CASSLFAGLNYGYTF
>.|.|TRBJ2-3|TRBV29-1
TGCAGCGCCCAGGAGAGCACAGATACGCAGTATTTT
CSAQESTDTQYF